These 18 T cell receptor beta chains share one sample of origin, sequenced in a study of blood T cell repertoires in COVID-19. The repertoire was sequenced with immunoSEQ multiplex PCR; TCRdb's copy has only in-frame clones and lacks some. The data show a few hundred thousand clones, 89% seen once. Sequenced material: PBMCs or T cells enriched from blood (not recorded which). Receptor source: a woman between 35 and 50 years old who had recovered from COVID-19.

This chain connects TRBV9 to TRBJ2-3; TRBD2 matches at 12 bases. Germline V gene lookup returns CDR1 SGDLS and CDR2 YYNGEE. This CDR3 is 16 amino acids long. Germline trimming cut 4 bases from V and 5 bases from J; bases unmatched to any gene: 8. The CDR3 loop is CASSPRLAGAGDTQYF. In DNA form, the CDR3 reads TGTGCCAGCAGCCCAAGACTAGCGGGGGCGGGAGATACGCAGTATTTT.

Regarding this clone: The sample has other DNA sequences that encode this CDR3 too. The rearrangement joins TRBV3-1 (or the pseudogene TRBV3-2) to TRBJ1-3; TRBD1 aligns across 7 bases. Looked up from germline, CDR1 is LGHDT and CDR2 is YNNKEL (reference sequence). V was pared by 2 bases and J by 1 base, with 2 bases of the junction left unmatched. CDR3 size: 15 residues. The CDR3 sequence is CASSQQGGSGNTIYF. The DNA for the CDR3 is TGTGCCAGCAGCCAACAGGGGGGATCTGGAAACACCATATATTTT.

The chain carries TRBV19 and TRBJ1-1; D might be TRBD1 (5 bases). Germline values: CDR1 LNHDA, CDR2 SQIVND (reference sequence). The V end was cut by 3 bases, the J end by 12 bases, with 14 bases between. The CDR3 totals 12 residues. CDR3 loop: CASSMLTGAPFF. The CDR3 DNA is TGTGCCAGTAGTATGCTCACAGGCGCCCCTTTCTTT.

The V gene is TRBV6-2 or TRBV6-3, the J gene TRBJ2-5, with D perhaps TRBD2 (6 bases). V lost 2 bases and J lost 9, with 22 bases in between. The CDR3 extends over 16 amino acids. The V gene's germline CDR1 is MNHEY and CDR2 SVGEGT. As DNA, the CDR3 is TGTGCCAGCAGTTACGACCCCCCCCGGGAGCTTGAGGCCCAGTACTTC. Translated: CASSYDPPRELEAQYF.

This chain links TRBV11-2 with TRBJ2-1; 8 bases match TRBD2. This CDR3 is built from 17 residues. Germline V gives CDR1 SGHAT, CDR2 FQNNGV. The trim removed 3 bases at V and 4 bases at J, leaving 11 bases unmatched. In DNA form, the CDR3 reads TGTGCCAGCAGCTTCCTCCCCAGGAGCGGGAGTTACAATGAGCAGTTCTTC. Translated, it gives CASSFLPRSGSYNEQFF.

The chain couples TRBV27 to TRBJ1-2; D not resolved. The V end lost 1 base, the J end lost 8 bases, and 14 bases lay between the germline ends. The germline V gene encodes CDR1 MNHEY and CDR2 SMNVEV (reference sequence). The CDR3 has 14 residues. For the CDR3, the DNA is TGTGCCAGCAGTTTATGGGGAGGGTTGGGGGGCTACACCTTC. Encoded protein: CASSLWGGLGGYTF.

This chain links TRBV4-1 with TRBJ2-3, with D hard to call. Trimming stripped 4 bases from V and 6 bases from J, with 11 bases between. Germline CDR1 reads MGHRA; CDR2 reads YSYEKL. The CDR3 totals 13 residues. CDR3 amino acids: CASSPSSPDTQYF. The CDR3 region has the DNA TGCGCCAGCAGCCCTTCCTCCCCGGATACGCAGTATTTT.

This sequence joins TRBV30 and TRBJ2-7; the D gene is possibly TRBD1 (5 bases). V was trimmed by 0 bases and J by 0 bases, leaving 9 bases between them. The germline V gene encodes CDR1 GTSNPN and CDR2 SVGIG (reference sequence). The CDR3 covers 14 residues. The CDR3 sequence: CAWSVSQGSYEQYF. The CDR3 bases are TGTGCCTGGAGTGTCAGTCAGGGCTCCTACGAGCAGTACTTC.

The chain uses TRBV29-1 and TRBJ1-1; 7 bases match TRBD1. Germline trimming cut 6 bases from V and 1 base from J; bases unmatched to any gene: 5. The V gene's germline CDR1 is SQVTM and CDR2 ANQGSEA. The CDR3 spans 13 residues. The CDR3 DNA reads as TGCAGCGTAGGGGGCAGCGGGAACACTGAAGCTTTCTTT. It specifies CSVGGSGNTEAFF.

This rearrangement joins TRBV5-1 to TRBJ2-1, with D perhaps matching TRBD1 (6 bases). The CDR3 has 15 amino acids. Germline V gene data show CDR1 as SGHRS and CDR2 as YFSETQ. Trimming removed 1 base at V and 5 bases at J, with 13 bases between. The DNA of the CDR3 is TGCGCCAGCAGCTTGAAACAGGGAGTCCACAATGAGCAGTTCTTC. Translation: CASSLKQGVHNEQFF.

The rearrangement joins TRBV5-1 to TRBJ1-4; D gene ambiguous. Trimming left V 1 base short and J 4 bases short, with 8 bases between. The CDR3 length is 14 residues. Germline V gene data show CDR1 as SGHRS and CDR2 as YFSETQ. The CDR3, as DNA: TGCGCCAGCAGCTTGAACCAGAATAATGAAAAACTGTTTTTT. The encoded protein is CASSLNQNNEKLFF.

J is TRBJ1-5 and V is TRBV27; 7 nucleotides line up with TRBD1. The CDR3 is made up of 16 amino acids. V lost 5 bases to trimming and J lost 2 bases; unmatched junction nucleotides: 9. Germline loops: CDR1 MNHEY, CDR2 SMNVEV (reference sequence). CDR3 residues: CASSETGKEGNQPQHF. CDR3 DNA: TGTGCCAGCAGTGAGACAGGGAAGGAGGGCAATCAGCCCCAGCATTTT.

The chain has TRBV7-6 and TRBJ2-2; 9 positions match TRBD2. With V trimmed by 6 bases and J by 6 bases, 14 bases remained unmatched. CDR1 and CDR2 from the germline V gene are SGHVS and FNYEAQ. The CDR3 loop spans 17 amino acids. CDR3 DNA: TGTGCCAGCAGTTACCTACCAGCGGGAGGTTACTCCGGGGAGCTGTTTTTT. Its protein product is CASSYLPAGGYSGELFF.

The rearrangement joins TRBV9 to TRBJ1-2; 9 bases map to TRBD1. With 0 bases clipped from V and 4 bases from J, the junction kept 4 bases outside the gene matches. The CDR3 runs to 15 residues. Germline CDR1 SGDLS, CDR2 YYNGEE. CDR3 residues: CASSVGGGQGYGYTF. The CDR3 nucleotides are TGTGCCAGCAGCGTAGGAGGGGGACAGGGCTATGGCTACACCTTC.

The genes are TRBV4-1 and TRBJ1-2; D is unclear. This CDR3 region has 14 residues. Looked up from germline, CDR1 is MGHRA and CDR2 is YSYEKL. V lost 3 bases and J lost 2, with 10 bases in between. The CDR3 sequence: CASSQSLLNYGYTF. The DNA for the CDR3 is TGCGCCAGCAGCCAGAGCCTCCTAAACTATGGCTACACCTTC.

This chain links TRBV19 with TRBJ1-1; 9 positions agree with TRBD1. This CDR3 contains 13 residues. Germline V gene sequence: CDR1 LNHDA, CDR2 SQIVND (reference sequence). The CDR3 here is CASRRDREAEAFF. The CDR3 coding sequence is TGTGCTTCCAGAAGGGACAGGGAGGCTGAAGCTTTCTTT.

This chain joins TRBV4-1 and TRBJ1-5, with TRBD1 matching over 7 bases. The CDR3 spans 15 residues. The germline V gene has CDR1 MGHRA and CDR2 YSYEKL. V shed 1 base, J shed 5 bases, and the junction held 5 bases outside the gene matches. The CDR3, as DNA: TGCGCCAGCAGCCAAGGAGGGGGCGAGGATCAGCCCCAGCATTTT. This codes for CASSQGGGEDQPQHF.

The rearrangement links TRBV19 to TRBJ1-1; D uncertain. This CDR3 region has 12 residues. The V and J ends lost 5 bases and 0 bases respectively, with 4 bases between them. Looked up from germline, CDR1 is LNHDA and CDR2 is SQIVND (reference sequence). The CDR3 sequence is CASSPLNTEAFF. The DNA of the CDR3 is TGTGCCAGTAGTCCTCTGAACACTGAAGCTTTCTTT.